These 27 T cell receptor beta chains were sequenced from one sample in a study of blood T cell repertoires in COVID-19. The assay was immunoSEQ multiplex PCR, and TCRdb's table has in-frame clones only and misses some. Among some 490,000 clones listed, roughly 85% were seen once. Source material: peripheral blood. The receptors derive from a human donor in a cohort sampled during active COVID-19.

This clone was seen just once. This chain joins TRBV19 and TRBJ1-2; the D is unclear. The CDR3 length is 15 residues. Per the germline V gene, CDR1 is LNHDA and CDR2 is SQIVND (reference sequence). V lost 5 bases and J 0 bases, leaving 13 bases between the germline ends. The CDR3 spells CASSPGVGANYGYTF. The CDR3 nucleotides read TGTGCCAGTAGTCCCGGGGTCGGAGCTAACTATGGCTACACCTTC. Variable domain in full (rest from reference TRBV19 and TRBJ1-2): DGGITQSPKYLFRKEGQNVTLSCEQNLNHDAMYWYRQDPGQGLRLIYYSQIVNDFQKGDIAEGYSVSREKKESFPLTVTSAQKNPTAFYLCASSPGVGANYGYTFGSGTRLTVV.

The chain links TRBV24-1 to TRBJ1-5; weak D call: TRBD1 (5 bases). The CDR3 totals 14 residues. The V end was cut by 4 bases, the J end by 6 bases, with 12 bases between. The germline gives CDR1 KGHDR, CDR2 SFDVKD. As DNA, the CDR3 is TGTGCCACCAGTGAACCGGGGGAGGGTCAGCCCCAGCATTTT. Encoded protein: CATSEPGEGQPQHF.

This chain's CDR3 is CASSATGVVYEQYF. The CDR3 DNA reads as TGTGCCAGCAGCGCGACAGGGGTCGTCTACGAGCAGTACTTC. The chain joins TRBV9 to TRBJ2-7, with 8 bases identical to TRBD1. Germline V gene data show CDR1 as SGDLS and CDR2 as YYNGEE. This CDR3 is 14 amino acids long. The ends lost 3 bases at V and 3 bases at J; junction bases unmatched: 5.

This sequence joins TRBV6-2 or TRBV6-3 and TRBJ2-1; 11 bases are a match to TRBD2. With V trimmed by 0 bases and J by 9 bases, 7 bases remained unmatched. Germline-derived CDR1 and CDR2 are MNHEY and SVGEGT. This CDR3 spans 16 amino acids. This CDR3 is CASSYSFSGREIEQFF. For the CDR3, the DNA is TGTGCCAGCAGTTACTCATTTAGCGGGAGGGAGATTGAGCAGTTCTTC.

This chain links TRBV7-9 with TRBJ2-6; D remains ambiguous. Per the germline V gene, CDR1 is SEHNR and CDR2 is FQNEAQ (reference sequence). Trimming removed 4 bases at V and 0 bases at J, with 4 bases between. There are 14 residues in the CDR3. This chain's CDR3 is CASSSSSGANVLTF. In DNA form, the CDR3 reads TGTGCCAGCAGCTCTTCCTCTGGGGCCAACGTCCTGACTTTC.

This chain links TRBV7-6 with TRBJ2-7; TRBD2 aligns across 12 bases. The CDR3 is 15 amino acids. The V gene end was trimmed by 5 bases and the J gene end by 4 bases; junction bases not matched to a gene: 6. Germline CDR1 and CDR2: SGHVS and FNYEAQ. DNA of the CDR3: TGTGCCAGCAGCAATCGACTAGCGGGAGATTACGAGCAGTACTTC. Translated, it gives CASSNRLAGDYEQYF.

The chain recombines TRBV23-1 with TRBJ1-4, with D possibly TRBD1 on 5 matching bases. TRBV23-1 is an ORF; its function is uncertain. CDR3 length: 14 amino acids. V was pared by 6 bases and J by 7 bases, with 15 bases between. The CDR3 bases are TGCGCCAGCAGAGCCCGGGACTATAGTGAAAAACTGTTTTTT. It specifies CASRARDYSEKLFF.

A word on this clone: One junction end disagrees with the germline gene, perhaps due to a read error. The rearrangement uses TRBV7-9 and TRBJ2-7; 7 bases agree with TRBD1. The CDR3 spans 12 residues. Germline CDR1 and CDR2: SEHNR and FQNEAQ (reference sequence). CDR3 amino acids: CASSQNRGWKHF. The CDR3, as DNA: TGTGCCAGCAGCCAAAACAGGGGATGGAAGCACTTC. The full variable domain, completed using reference TRBV7-9 and TRBJ2-7, is DTGVSQNPRHKITKRGQNVTFRCDPISEHNRLYWYRQTLGQGPEFLTYFQNEAQLEKSRLLSDRFSAERPKGSFSTLEIQRTEQGDSAMYLCASSQNRGWKHFGPGTRLTVT.

This chain connects TRBV7-2 to TRBJ2-7; D perhaps matches TRBD2 (5 bases). The CDR3 is made up of 15 amino acids. Trimming left V 1 base short and J 1 base short, with 11 bases between. Germline V lookup: CDR1 SGHTA, CDR2 FQGNSA. The CDR3 sequence is CASSLVKSGSYEQYF. CDR3 nucleotides: TGTGCCAGCAGCTTAGTAAAGAGCGGTTCCTACGAGCAGTACTTC. The full variable domain, completed using reference TRBV7-2 and TRBJ2-7, is GAGVSQSPSNKVTEKGKDVELRCDPISGHTALYWYRQSLGQGLEFLIYFQGNSAPDKSGLPSDRFSAERTGGSVSTLTIQRTQQEDSAVYLCASSLVKSGSYEQYFGPGTRLTVT.

This chain connects TRBV6-2 or TRBV6-3 to TRBJ1-5, with 7 nucleotides matching TRBD1. With 4 bases clipped from V and 4 bases from J, the junction kept 13 bases outside the gene matches. The CDR3 totals 17 residues. Germline V gives CDR1 MNHEY, CDR2 SVGEGT. The CDR3 DNA sequence: TGTGCCAGCAGTTCGCCACCCAGGGGGAGGCTTAATCAGCCCCAGCATTTT. It specifies CASSSPPRGRLNQPQHF.

The rearrangement links TRBV27 to TRBJ2-6, with 8 bases identical to TRBD1. V was clipped by 6 bases and J by 0 bases; unmatched bases: 4. This CDR3 spans 16 amino acids. CDR1 is MNHEY and CDR2 is SMNVEV in the germline V gene (reference sequence). The chain's CDR3 is CASSQTGVSGANVLTF. In DNA form, the CDR3 reads TGTGCCAGCAGCCAGACAGGGGTCTCTGGGGCCAACGTCCTGACTTTC.

About this clone: One end of the junction is discordant with germline, which a read error may explain. This rearrangement joins TRBV6-5 to TRBJ2-7; the D gene is possibly TRBD1 (5 bases). CDR3 length: 10 residues. The V gene's germline CDR1 is MNHEY and CDR2 SVGAGI. Written as DNA, the CDR3 is TGTGCCAGCGGACACTCGGACACAATTTTC. It encodes CASGHSDTIF.

The rearrangement links TRBV15 to TRBJ2-5; D remains unclear. The CDR3 totals 13 residues. CDR1 LNHNV and CDR2 YYDKDF come from the germline V gene (reference sequence). The ends were cut back, 0 bases at V and 5 bases at J, with 7 bases in the middle. CDR3 protein: CATSRDLTETQYF. CDR3 sequence (DNA): TGTGCCACCAGCAGAGATTTGACTGAGACCCAGTACTTC.

This chain uses TRBV6-2 or TRBV6-3 with TRBJ2-7; 9 bases match TRBD2. The CDR3 has 14 residues. Germline-derived CDR1 and CDR2 are MNHEY and SVGEGT. Trimming removed 4 bases from V and 3 bases from J; junction bases left unmatched: 4. The CDR3 region is CASSWLAGLYEQYF. The CDR3 DNA reads TGTGCCAGCAGTTGGCTAGCGGGGCTCTACGAGCAGTACTTC.

The chain carries TRBV28 and TRBJ1-3; 9 bases are a match to TRBD1. The V segment lost 6 bases and the J segment 2 bases; nucleotides outside the gene matches: 8. The CDR3 covers 16 residues. Germline CDR1 reads MDHEN; CDR2 reads SYDVKM. CDR3 in DNA: TGTGCCAGCAGACCCCCGTGGACAGGGGCTGGAAACACCATATATTTT. This gives the protein CASRPPWTGAGNTIYF.

The gene calls are TRBV15 and TRBJ1-2; tentative D call: TRBD1 (6 bases). This CDR3 comprises 15 residues. Germline V CDR1 and CDR2: LNHNV, YYDKDF (reference sequence). V lost 0 bases and J lost 6, with 14 bases in between. CDR3 region: CATSRETGGDHGYTF. The CDR3 DNA sequence: TGTGCCACCAGCAGAGAAACGGGGGGCGACCATGGCTACACCTTC. The variable domain in full, with the rest retrieved from reference TRBV15 and TRBJ1-2, is DAMVIQNPRYQVTQFGKPVTLSCSQTLNHNVMYWYQQKSSQAPKLLFHYYDKDFNNEADTPDNFQSRRPNTSFCFLDIRSPGLGDTAMYLCATSRETGGDHGYTFGSGTRLTVV.

CDR3 region: CASRIQQDYSNYGYTF. The CDR3 DNA reads TGTGCCAGTAGGATTCAACAGGACTACTCTAACTATGGCTACACCTTC. The chain carries TRBV19 and TRBJ1-2; D possibly corresponds to TRBD1 (5 bases). The CDR3 loop spans 16 amino acids. The germline V gene encodes CDR1 LNHDA and CDR2 SQIVND (reference sequence). V lost 6 bases to trimming and J lost 0 bases, with 17 bases between them.

The CDR3 spells CASSGSSGTRGGEQYF. The CDR3 DNA reads as TGTGCCAGCAGCGGTTCTAGCGGGACGCGGGGCGGCGAGCAGTACTTC. The chain is built from TRBV11-2 and TRBJ2-7; 9 nucleotides line up with TRBD2. Germline V gives CDR1 SGHAT, CDR2 FQNNGV. The CDR3 spans 16 residues. V shed 5 bases, J shed 6 bases, and the junction held 14 bases outside the gene matches. Filled out from reference TRBV11-2 and TRBJ2-7, the complete variable domain reads EAGVAQSPRYKIIEKRQSVAFWCNPISGHATLYWYQQILGQGPKLLIQFQNNGVVDDSQLPKDRFSAERLKGVDSTLKIQPAKLEDSAVYLCASSGSSGTRGGEQYFGPGTRLTVT.

This clone was observed a handful of times. The chain joins TRBV14 to TRBJ2-2, with D maybe TRBD2 (6 bases). Germline CDR1 and CDR2: SGHDN and FVKESK. Trimming left V 4 bases short and J 1 base short, with 7 bases between. The CDR3 consists of 14 residues. In DNA, the CDR3 is TGTGCCAGCAGCCTCGGGAGGAACACCGGGGAGCTGTTTTTT. This sequence encodes CASSLGRNTGELFF.

The chain recombines TRBV7-9 with TRBJ2-1, with 10 bases aligning to TRBD1. V dropped 4 bases and J dropped 0; count of bases not matched to a gene: 6. This CDR3 is built from 17 residues. Germline-derived CDR1 and CDR2 are SEHNR and FQNEAQ (reference sequence). CDR3 DNA: TGTGCCAGCAGCTCCGTCCGGACAGGGGGCTCCTACAATGAGCAGTTCTTC. This codes for CASSSVRTGGSYNEQFF.

Of note for this clone: The junction shows a germline mismatch at one end, possibly a read error. The V gene is TRBV27, the J gene TRBJ2-5, with TRBD2 matching over 12 bases. There are 14 residues in the CDR3. Germline V gives CDR1 MNHEY, CDR2 SMNVEV (reference sequence). The CDR3 protein is CASSRRLAGEPQYF. In nucleotides, the CDR3 is TGTGCCAGCAGTCGGCGACTAGCGGGAGAGCCCCAGTACTTC.

This clone was seen many times. Other DNA sequences in this specimen translate into the identical CDR3. V gene TRBV5-5 combines with J gene TRBJ2-7; D might be TRBD2 (5 bases). This CDR3 comprises 13 residues. Germline CDR1 SGHKS, CDR2 YYEKEE (reference sequence). Trimming removed 0 bases at V and 3 bases at J, with 7 bases between. The CDR3 DNA reads as TGTGCCAGCAGCTTGGGCGGGCTCTACGAGCAGTACTTC. Protein product: CASSLGGLYEQYF.

The chain joins TRBV12-3 or TRBV12-4 to TRBJ2-7; no firm D call. There are 13 residues in the CDR3. Deletions cut 0 bases from V and 2 bases from J, with 5 bases between. The CDR3 is CASSLAVPYEQYF. The CDR3 coding sequence is TGTGCCAGCAGTTTAGCCGTCCCCTACGAGCAGTACTTC.

This clone occurred once. The chain has TRBV4-2 and TRBJ1-1; no definite D call. CDR1 is LGHNA, CDR2 YNFKEQ, per germline. The CDR3 contains 14 residues. V lost 1 base and J 6 bases, leaving 12 bases between the germline ends. The CDR3 nucleotides are TGTGCCAGCAGCCAAGGAGGAGGGTTCCCTGAAGCTTTCTTT. It codes for CASSQGGGFPEAFF.

The V call is TRBV18, the J call TRBJ2-7; D might be TRBD2 (6 bases). Deletions cut 6 bases from V and 3 bases from J, with 27 bases between. The germline V gene encodes CDR1 KGHSH and CDR2 LQKENI. The CDR3 spans 18 residues. For the CDR3, the DNA is TGTGCCAGCTCTACTACCGGACAACCGGAGGGATTAAACTACGAGCAGTACTTC. As protein: CASSTTGQPEGLNYEQYF.

This sequence joins TRBV6-5 and TRBJ2-7, with TRBD2 matching over 11 bases. This CDR3 has 15 amino acids. V lost 6 bases, J lost 5 bases, and 9 bases stayed unmatched. CDR1 is MNHEY, CDR2 SVGAGI, per germline. The DNA of the CDR3 is TGTGCCAGCAGCTCGAGACTAGCGGGAACGCACGAGCAGTACTTC. The encoded protein is CASSSRLAGTHEQYF.

The rearrangement joins TRBV30 to TRBJ1-1, with 7 bases identical to TRBD1. The germline V gene encodes CDR1 GTSNPN and CDR2 SVGIG (reference sequence). The CDR3 extends over 11 amino acids. V trimming: 3 bases; J trimming: 6 bases; junction bases outside the gene matches: 1. CDR3 protein: CAWRGGAEAFF. CDR3 nucleotides: TGTGCCTGGAGAGGGGGCGCTGAAGCTTTCTTT.